The text below deals with one TCR beta chain. The data were taken from a study of blood T cell repertoires in COVID-19. Data came from immunoSEQ multiplex PCR; TCRdb stores just in-frame clones and leaves some out. The sample consists of tens of thousands of clones, less than 85% of them appearing once. Material: peripheral blood. This clonotype originated in a man aged 50 or older with active COVID-19.

CDR3 region: CASSQESGRNYGYTF. Here the CDR3 DNA reads TGCGCCAGCAGCCAAGAGTCAGGTAGAAACTATGGCTACACCTTC. The V gene is TRBV4-3, the J gene TRBJ1-2; the D is unclear. Germline assignment: CDR1 LGHNA and CDR2 YSLEER. Trimming took 0 bases from V and 2 from J, leaving 10 bases between them. The CDR3 totals 15 residues.